These 28 T cell receptor beta chains were all obtained from the same sample, sequenced in a study of blood T cell repertoires in COVID-19. Some clones are missing from TCRdb's copy, which holds only in-frame ones; the method was immunoSEQ multiplex PCR. The sample gives fewer than 60,000 clones, approximately 80% of which show up once; approximately 8.8% is in the top ten. The source material was peripheral blood. The source of these receptors is a man aged 55 to 69 with acute or convalescent COVID-19.

This rearrangement joins TRBV2 to TRBJ1-6; 7 bases are a match to TRBD1. The germline V gene encodes CDR1 SNHLY and CDR2 FYNNEI. V gave up 2 bases and J gave up 13 bases; unmatched junction bases: 8. The CDR3 has 14 amino acids. The CDR3 DNA sequence: TGTGCCAGCAGTGAAACACAGGGGTCCTTCCCCCTCCACTTT. This translates into CASSETQGSFPLHF. The whole variable domain, filled in from reference TRBV2 and TRBJ1-6, reads EPEVTQTPSHQVTQMGQEVILRCVPISNHLYFYWYRQILGQKVEFLVSFYNNEISEKSEIFDDQFSVERPDGSNFTLKIRSTKLEDSAMYFCASSETQGSFPLHFGNGTRLTVT.

Here the CDR3 reads CSVEVMGTVSDTQYF. CDR3 in DNA: TGCAGCGTTGAAGTGATGGGTACAGTCTCAGATACGCAGTATTTT. The chain combines TRBV29-1 with TRBJ2-3; D gene ambiguous. Deletions cut 1 base from V and 4 bases from J, with 15 bases between. In germline, CDR1 is SQVTM, CDR2 ANQGSEA. The CDR3 has 15 amino acids.

The gene calls are TRBV6-5 and TRBJ2-7; 9 bases fit TRBD1. The CDR3 spans 15 residues. V trimming: 2 bases; J trimming: 1 base; junction bases outside the gene matches: 3. CDR1 and CDR2 (germline): MNHEY, SVGAGI. DNA of the CDR3: TGTGCCAGCAGTTACGGCGGGACAGGGTCCTACGAGCAGTACTTC. Amino acids: CASSYGGTGSYEQYF.

The V gene is TRBV6-6, the J gene TRBJ1-1; D unclear. V was clipped by 4 bases and J by 5 bases, with 14 bases between them. The CDR3 runs 14 residues. Germline V lookup: CDR1 MNHNY, CDR2 SVGAGI (reference sequence). The CDR3 spells CASSSSVRETEAFF. In DNA form, the CDR3 reads TGTGCCAGCAGTTCCTCGGTGAGGGAAACTGAAGCTTTCTTT.

This chain connects TRBV19 to TRBJ1-5; D is undetermined. This CDR3 contains 15 residues. V lost 1 base, J lost 3 bases, and 10 bases lay in between. The germline V gene has CDR1 LNHDA and CDR2 SQIVND (reference sequence). The CDR3 loop reads CASSIGGGSNQPQHF. CDR3 nucleotides: TGTGCCAGTAGTATAGGGGGAGGTTCCAATCAGCCCCAGCATTTT.

The chain links TRBV4-1 to TRBJ1-1; D unresolved. The CDR3 extends over 14 amino acids. V was trimmed by 0 bases and J by 1 base, leaving 6 bases between them. Per the germline V gene, CDR1 is MGHRA and CDR2 is YSYEKL. CDR3 sequence reads: CASSQDTKNTEAFF. Here the CDR3 DNA reads TGCGCCAGCAGCCAAGATACAAAGAACACTGAAGCTTTCTTT.

The chain is built from TRBV7-8 and TRBJ1-1, with unresolved D. CDR3 length: 14 amino acids. Germline V CDR1 and CDR2: SGHVS, FQNEAQ. V dropped 2 bases and J dropped 4 bases, with 11 bases sitting between them. The CDR3 is CASSLMRVATEAFF. In nucleotides, the CDR3 is TGTGCCAGCAGCTTAATGAGGGTGGCCACTGAAGCTTTCTTT.

The CDR3 sequence is CASSIGQFNEKLFF. The CDR3 DNA follows: TGTGCCAGCAGCATCGGACAGTTCAATGAAAAACTGTTTTTT. The chain uses TRBV3-1 (or the pseudogene TRBV3-2) and TRBJ1-4, with D possibly being TRBD1 (6 bases). Per germline, CDR1 LGHDT and CDR2 YNNKEL (reference sequence). CDR3 length: 14 amino acids. With 5 bases removed from V and 5 bases from J, the gap between germline ends came to 12 bases.

V usage is TRBV19 and J usage is TRBJ1-3, with D hard to call. The germline V gene encodes CDR1 LNHDA and CDR2 SQIVND (reference sequence). The CDR3 covers 17 residues. Trimming cost V 2 bases and J 0 bases, with 14 bases left between them. The CDR3 sequence: CASSIISGRSSGNTIYF. Here the CDR3 DNA reads TGTGCCAGTAGTATAATATCCGGCAGGTCCTCTGGAAACACCATATATTTT.

The gene calls are TRBV9 and TRBJ2-4; D not resolved. Germline V CDR1 and CDR2: SGDLS, YYNGEE. Trimming stripped 0 bases from V and 8 bases from J, with 12 bases between. This CDR3 region has 14 residues. CDR3 sequence reads: CASSVGSGLDIQYF. CDR3 bases: TGTGCCAGCAGCGTAGGGTCCGGGTTGGACATTCAGTACTTC.

The rearrangement joins TRBV4-2 to TRBJ1-1; the D gene is possibly TRBD1 (6 bases). V lost 0 bases, J lost 3 bases, and 17 bases lay in between. Looked up from germline, CDR1 is LGHNA and CDR2 is YNFKEQ. The CDR3 totals 17 residues. CDR3 DNA sequence: TGTGCCAGCAGCCAAGATCTCGGCAGGGGATCTTACACTGAAGCTTTCTTT. Protein: CASSQDLGRGSYTEAFF.

This clone was seen only once. This chain uses TRBV25-1 with TRBJ1-6, with unresolved D. Germline V gene lookup returns CDR1 MGHDK and CDR2 SYGVNS. V lost 4 bases and J lost 7, with 14 bases in between. The CDR3 has 15 residues. CDR3 nucleotide sequence: TGTGCCAGCAGTGCCGGGGTCCAGATAAATTCACCCCTCCACTTT. It translates to CASSAGVQINSPLHF.

This chain connects TRBV6-5 to TRBJ1-5; a possible D gene is TRBD1 (5 bases). The V end lost 4 bases, the J end lost 1 base, and 14 bases lay between the germline ends. Germline CDR1 is MNHEY and CDR2 is SVGAGI. The CDR3 is 16 amino acids. The CDR3 DNA sequence: TGTGCCAGCAGTTTTGGGGGGGAAGTGAGCAATCAGCCCCAGCATTTT. Translated, it gives CASSFGGEVSNQPQHF.

The V gene is TRBV10-2, the J gene TRBJ2-1; 9 bases fit TRBD2. J was trimmed by 6 bases and V by 3 bases; bases with no gene match: 6. Germline values: CDR1 WSHSY, CDR2 SAAADI. This CDR3 is built from 15 residues. The CDR3 reads CASSEPAGGSNEQFF. The DNA of the CDR3 is TGCGCCAGCAGTGAACCAGCGGGGGGCAGCAATGAGCAGTTCTTC.

This clone has a single count. The rearrangement joins TRBV7-9 to TRBJ2-5; the match to TRBD2 covers 10 bases. Germline-derived CDR1 and CDR2 are SEHNR and FQNEAQ (reference sequence). This CDR3 spans 16 amino acids. Unmatched junction bases numbered 13, after V lost 5 bases and J lost 7 bases. This CDR3 is CASSVPPLAGFATQYF. CDR3 DNA: TGTGCCAGCAGCGTCCCCCCACTAGCGGGGTTCGCGACCCAGTACTTC.

The rearrangement joins TRBV9 to TRBJ1-1; TRBD1 might be the D (5 bases). The germline V gene encodes CDR1 SGDLS and CDR2 YYNGEE. This CDR3 has 12 amino acids. Trimming took 0 bases from V and 12 from J, leaving 12 bases between them. In DNA form, the CDR3 reads TGTGCCAGCAGCGTAGACGGGGGAGGTCCTTTCTTT. This gives the protein CASSVDGGGPFF.

The V and J genes are TRBV5-1 and TRBJ1-1; D may be TRBD1 (6 bases). Germline V lookup: CDR1 SGHRS, CDR2 YFSETQ. V lost 6 bases and J 3 bases, leaving 15 bases between the germline ends. CDR3 length equals 14 residues. This chain's CDR3 is CASTRGGVDTEAFF. CDR3 coding DNA: TGCGCCAGCACCCGAGGGGGGGTCGACACTGAAGCTTTCTTT.

The J gene is TRBJ1-6, the V gene TRBV15, with D tentatively TRBD1 (6 bases). There are 12 residues in the CDR3. Per the germline V gene, CDR1 is LNHNV and CDR2 is YYDKDF (reference sequence). V was cut by 5 bases and J by 14 bases, with 13 bases left in between. The CDR3 is CATSAHRASLHF. DNA for the CDR3: TGTGCCACCAGCGCGCACAGGGCGTCCCTCCACTTT.

CDR3 DNA: TGCGCCAGCAGCCCCCGGGACAGCAGCTCCTACAATGAGCAGTTCTTC. Translating it yields CASSPRDSSSYNEQFF. V gene TRBV4-1 combines with J gene TRBJ2-1; 7 bases map to TRBD1. The CDR3 is 16 residues long. The V gene end was trimmed by 4 bases and the J gene end by 0 bases; junction bases not matched to a gene: 6. Germline assignment: CDR1 MGHRA and CDR2 YSYEKL.

This rearrangement joins TRBV6-2 or TRBV6-3 to TRBJ2-2; D might be TRBD1 (5 bases). Germline CDR1 and CDR2: MNHEY and SVGEGT. V lost 0 bases to trimming and J lost 3 bases, with 14 bases between them. This CDR3 is built from 17 residues. The CDR3 DNA reads as TGTGCCAGCAGTTACTCGACTTTCAGGGCGGACACCGGGGAGCTGTTTTTT. Residues: CASSYSTFRADTGELFF.

This clone was picked up a small number of times. The chain carries TRBV9 and TRBJ1-6, with 9 bases aligning to TRBD1. Germline V gene lookup returns CDR1 SGDLS and CDR2 YYNGEE. Losses at the gene ends were 4 bases for V and 6 bases for J; bases not matched to a gene: 8. There are 16 residues in the CDR3. The CDR3 loop reads CASSPRGDRVNSPLHF. CDR3 bases: TGTGCCAGCAGCCCGCGGGGGGACAGGGTTAATTCACCCCTCCACTTT.

The chain uses TRBV7-2 and TRBJ2-1; 7 bases are shared with TRBD1. The V gene end was trimmed by 1 base and the J gene end by 2 bases; junction bases not matched to a gene: 2. The CDR3 runs to 15 residues. Per the germline V gene, CDR1 is SGHTA and CDR2 is FQGNSA. CDR3 nucleotides: TGTGCCAGCAGCTTAGGAGGGGGCCCCTACAATGAGCAGTTCTTC. Translating gives CASSLGGGPYNEQFF.

The rearrangement links TRBV11-2 to TRBJ2-7; D uncertain. The CDR3 totals 13 residues. Germline V gene sequence: CDR1 SGHAT, CDR2 FQNNGV. Trimming left V 0 bases short and J 1 base short, with 4 bases between. The CDR3 loop reads CASSLDRSYEQYF. As DNA, the CDR3 is TGTGCCAGCAGCTTAGATCGGTCCTACGAGCAGTACTTC. The entire variable domain, with the rest obtained from reference TRBV11-2 and TRBJ2-7, is as follows: EAGVAQSPRYKIIEKRQSVAFWCNPISGHATLYWYQQILGQGPKLLIQFQNNGVVDDSQLPKDRFSAERLKGVDSTLKIQPAKLEDSAVYLCASSLDRSYEQYFGPGTRLTVT.

V usage is TRBV14 and J usage is TRBJ2-1, with 7 nucleotides matching TRBD2. CDR1 SGHDN and CDR2 FVKESK come from the germline V gene. Trimming removed 4 bases from V and 0 bases from J; junction bases left unmatched: 6. The CDR3 is 16 residues long. The CDR3 region has the DNA TGTGCCAGCAGCCCCTTAGCGGGTAGCTCCTACAATGAGCAGTTCTTC. It yields the protein CASSPLAGSSYNEQFF.

The rearrangement links TRBV29-1 to TRBJ2-2, with a weak D call TRBD2 (7 bases). The CDR3 sequence is 14 residues long. V was pared by 5 bases and J by 7 bases, with 17 bases between. Per the germline V gene, CDR1 is SQVTM and CDR2 is ANQGSEA. CDR3 sequence reads: CSVSWGGPVGELFF. CDR3 nucleotide sequence: TGCAGCGTTTCGTGGGGGGGCCCTGTCGGGGAGCTGTTTTTT.

This clone was counted a single time. This chain links TRBV4-1 with TRBJ2-7; no clear D gene. V was cut by 2 bases and J by 2 bases, with 10 bases left in between. This CDR3 contains 14 residues. Germline V gives CDR1 MGHRA, CDR2 YSYEKL. The CDR3 loop reads CASSQSRGTYEQYF. The CDR3 nucleotides are TGCGCCAGCAGCCAATCGCGCGGAACCTACGAGCAGTACTTC.

This chain uses TRBV5-6 with TRBJ1-2, with D possibly matching TRBD1 (5 bases). The germline gives CDR1 SGHDT, CDR2 YYEEEE. Trimming took off 3 bases at V and 12 bases at J, with 12 bases between the two ends. The CDR3 runs to 11 residues. The CDR3 sequence: CASSWQGLDTF. In nucleotides, the CDR3 is TGTGCCAGCAGCTGGCAGGGTTTGGACACCTTC. The full variable domain, with the rest looked up from reference TRBV5-6 and TRBJ1-2, is DAGVTQSPTHLIKTRGQQVTLRCSPKSGHDTVSWYQQALGQGPQFIFQYYEEEERQRGNFPDRFSGHQFPNYSSELNVNALLLGDSALYLCASSWQGLDTFGSGTRLTVV.

This clone was seen a handful of times. V usage is TRBV9 and J usage is TRBJ1-2; TRBD1 might be the D (6 bases). V gave up 3 bases and J gave up 4 bases, with 13 bases separating them. The germline gives CDR1 SGDLS, CDR2 YYNGEE. The CDR3 spans 14 residues. As DNA, the CDR3 is TGTGCCAGCAGCGCTCGACAGGACCCCTATGGCTACACCTTC. Translating gives CASSARQDPYGYTF.